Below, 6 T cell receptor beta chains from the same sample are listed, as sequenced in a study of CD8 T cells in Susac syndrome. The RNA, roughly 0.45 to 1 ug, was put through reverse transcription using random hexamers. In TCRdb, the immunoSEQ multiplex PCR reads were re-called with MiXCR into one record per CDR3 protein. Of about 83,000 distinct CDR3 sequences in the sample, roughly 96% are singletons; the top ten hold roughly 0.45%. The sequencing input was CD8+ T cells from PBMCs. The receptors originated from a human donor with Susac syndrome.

The CDR3 DNA sequence: TGTGCCAGCAGCACCTGGGGCGCAGGATCACCCCTCCACTTT. Residues: CASSTWGAGSPLHF. The rearrangement uses TRBV5-4 and TRBJ1-6, with D perhaps matching TRBD1 (5 bases). With 4 bases removed from V and 10 bases from J, the gap between germline ends came to 15 bases. This CDR3 spans 14 amino acids. CDR1 SGHNT and CDR2 YYREEE come from the germline V gene (reference sequence).

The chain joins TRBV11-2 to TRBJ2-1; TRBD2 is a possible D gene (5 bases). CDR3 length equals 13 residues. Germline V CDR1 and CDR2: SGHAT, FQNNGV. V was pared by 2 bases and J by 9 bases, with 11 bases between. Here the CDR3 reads CASSLNLASEQFF. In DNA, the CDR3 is TGTGCCAGCAGCTTAAACTTAGCGAGTGAGCAGTTCTTC. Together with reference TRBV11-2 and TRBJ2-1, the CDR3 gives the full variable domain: EAGVAQSPRYKIIEKRQSVAFWCNPISGHATLYWYQQILGQGPKLLIQFQNNGVVDDSQLPKDRFSAERLKGVDSTLKIQPAKLEDSAVYLCASSLNLASEQFFGPGTRLTVL.

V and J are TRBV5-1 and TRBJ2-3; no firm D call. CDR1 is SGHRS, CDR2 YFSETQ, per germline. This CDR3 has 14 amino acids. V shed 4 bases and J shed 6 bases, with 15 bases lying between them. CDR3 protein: CASSHPAVRDTQYF. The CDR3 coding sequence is TGCGCCAGCAGCCACCCGGCGGTGCGGGATACGCAGTATTTT.

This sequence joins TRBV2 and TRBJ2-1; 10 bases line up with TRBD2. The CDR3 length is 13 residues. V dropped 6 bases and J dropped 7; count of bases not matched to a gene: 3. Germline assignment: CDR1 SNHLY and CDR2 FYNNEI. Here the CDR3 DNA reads TGTGCCAGCAGGGTAGCGGGAGGAAATGAGCAGTTCTTC. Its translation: CASRVAGGNEQFF.

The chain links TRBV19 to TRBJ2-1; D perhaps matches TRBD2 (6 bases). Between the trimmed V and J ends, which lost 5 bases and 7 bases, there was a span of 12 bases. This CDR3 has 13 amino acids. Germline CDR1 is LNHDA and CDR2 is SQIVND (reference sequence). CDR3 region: CASSDGLPNEQFF. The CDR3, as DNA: TGTGCCAGTAGTGACGGACTACCGAATGAGCAGTTCTTC.

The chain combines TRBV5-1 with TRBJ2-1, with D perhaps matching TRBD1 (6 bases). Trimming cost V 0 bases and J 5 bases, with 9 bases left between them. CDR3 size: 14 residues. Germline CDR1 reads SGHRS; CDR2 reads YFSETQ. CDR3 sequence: CASSLEDRDNEQFF. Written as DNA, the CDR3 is TGCGCCAGCAGCTTGGAGGACAGAGACAATGAGCAGTTCTTC.